Following are 5 T cell receptor beta chains from one sample sequenced in a study of cytomegalovirus exposure and HLA in healthy donors. PCR primers comprised 60 Vbeta and 13 Jbeta primers. Assay: immunoSEQ multiplex PCR; the TCRdb copy retains only in-frame clones and omits some. The sample has around 150,000 clones, 60% to 85% seen once. Sequenced: PBMCs. The receptors shown here come from a man aged 18 to 29 in good health and CMV-seronegative.

The chain links TRBV25-1 to TRBJ2-2; TRBD1 is a possible D gene (5 bases). The CDR3 is made up of 16 amino acids. The germline V and J ends were trimmed by 3 bases and 0 bases, with 11 bases remaining between them. Germline CDR1 MGHDK, CDR2 SYGVNS. The CDR3 nucleotides are TGTGCCAGCAGTGATAGGAAGGGGACGAACACCGGGGAGCTGTTTTTT. It yields the protein CASSDRKGTNTGELFF.

This clone was found a few times. V gene TRBV7-3 combines with J gene TRBJ2-7, with 8 bases identical to TRBD1. Per the germline V gene, CDR1 is SGHTA and CDR2 is FQGTGA. After removal of 1 base from V and 6 bases from J, the junction contained 5 bases not matched to a gene. The CDR3 has 14 residues. Here the CDR3 DNA reads TGTGCCAGCAGCTTAAGGCAGGGGGCAGGCGAGCAGTACTTC. Its protein product is CASSLRQGAGEQYF.

V usage is TRBV2 and J usage is TRBJ2-2; 9 bases line up with TRBD2. The germline gives CDR1 SNHLY, CDR2 FYNNEI. Losses at the gene ends were 1 base for V and 3 bases for J; bases not matched to a gene: 0. CDR3 length: 15 residues. Here the CDR3 reads CASSEGLADTGELFF. The CDR3 DNA is TGTGCCAGCAGTGAAGGACTAGCGGACACCGGGGAGCTGTTTTTT.

This chain uses TRBV7-9 with TRBJ2-4; D gene uncertain. Trimming took off 5 bases at V and 8 bases at J, with 7 bases between the two ends. In germline, CDR1 is SEHNR, CDR2 FQNEAQ (reference sequence). This CDR3 contains 11 residues. The chain's CDR3 is CASSPLHIQYF. Written as DNA, the CDR3 is TGTGCCAGCAGCCCCCTACACATTCAGTACTTC. The complete variable domain, with remaining parts taken from reference TRBV7-9 and TRBJ2-4, reads DTGVSQNPRHKITKRGQNVTFRCDPISEHNRLYWYRQTLGQGPEFLTYFQNEAQLEKSRLLSDRFSAERPKGSFSTLEIQRTEQGDSAMYLCASSPLHIQYFGAGTRLSVL.

This chain joins TRBV13 and TRBJ1-1, with D unresolved. V gave up 2 bases and J gave up 3 bases, with 4 bases separating them. This CDR3 is 12 amino acids long. In germline, CDR1 is PRHDT, CDR2 FYEKMQ (reference sequence). CDR3 coding DNA: TGTGCCAGCAGCTTACTCGACACTGAAGCTTTCTTT. This gives the protein CASSLLDTEAFF.